This T cell receptor beta chain was recovered during a study of cytomegalovirus exposure and HLA in healthy donors. Sequenced by immunoSEQ multiplex PCR; TCRdb stores in-frame clones only, minus some. The sample gives 95,000 to 120,000 clones, under 97% of which show up once; roughly 0.67% is in the top ten. Germline assignment: CDR1 MNHNS and CDR2 SASEGT. The V end lost 7 bases, the J end lost 3 bases, and 14 bases lay between the germline ends. The CDR3 totals 14 residues. Sequencing was carried out using PBMCs. The TCR was taken from a woman under 30 in good health and CMV-seronegative. The J gene is TRBJ2-3, the V gene TRBV6-1; possibly TRBD2 for D (7 bases). Here the CDR3 reads CASIEGGVTDTQYF. CDR3 nucleotide sequence: TGTGCCAGCATCGAGGGGGGGGTGACAGATACGCAGTATTTT.